This T cell receptor beta chain was captured in a study of regulatory T cells in long-lasting Graves disease. Study-wide findings and caveats: Investigators studied peripheral blood only, not thyroid tissue.

This clonotype was observed a few times. Its antigen is not known. This CDR3 comprises 15 residues. Germline V lookup: CDR1 KGHSH, CDR2 LQKENI. Trimming removed 0 bases from V and 1 base from J, with 9 bases in between. Time point defined: newly diagnosed GD, antithyroid drugs for less than 3 months. Researchers made the TCR library from RNA that was extracted from PBMCs. Building of the TCR beta libraries involved iRepertoire HTBI primers and Arm-PCR of CDR3 regions. MiXCR was run by TCRdb on the multiplex PCR reads, yielding one entry per CDR3 protein. The table shows about 210,000 distinct CDR3 sequences, with roughly 20% occurring only once. This sample was also put to use in a study of T cells in Graves' hyperthyroidism and ophthalmopathy. This second study says: Onset of ophthalmopathy came a median roughly 6.4 months after the model predicted it.

The receptor was derived from a woman aged 30 to 39 with Graves disease. Material: peripheral blood mononuclear cells (PBMCs), obtained at new diagnosis, from a patient treated with antithyroid drugs. V and J are TRBV18 and TRBJ1-2; D not certain. CDR3 DNA sequence: TGTGCCAGCTCACCACCAGAACACCGTAACTATGGCTACACCTTC. It is translated as CASSPPEHRNYGYTF.